The source of this T cell receptor beta chain is a study of T-cell memory formation after mild COVID-19. Study-level results: Memory cells collected pre-infection included some clones that later responded, suggesting cross-reactive memory joined.

The CDR3 covers 13 residues. The ends lost 7 bases at V and 5 bases at J; junction bases unmatched: 4. Germline CDR1 is LNHDA and CDR2 is SQIVND (reference sequence). TCRdb used MiXCR to reprocess the 5' RACE reads, holding one entry per CDR3 protein. The data show over 120,000 distinct CDR3 sequences, roughly 24% seen once. A remark on this clonotype: Its cognate antigen is unknown.

The sample taken for sequencing was PBMCs or a T cell subset sorted from them (not recorded which). The receptor was isolated from an adult woman who had mild COVID-19 (a few samples of this study predate the infection). Cell type and time point are not known. V is TRBV19 and J is TRBJ1-1; 10 bases align to TRBD1. DNA for the CDR3: TGTGCCAGTAAAGGACAGGGGGATACTGAAGCTTTCTTT. Translating gives CASKGQGDTEAFF.